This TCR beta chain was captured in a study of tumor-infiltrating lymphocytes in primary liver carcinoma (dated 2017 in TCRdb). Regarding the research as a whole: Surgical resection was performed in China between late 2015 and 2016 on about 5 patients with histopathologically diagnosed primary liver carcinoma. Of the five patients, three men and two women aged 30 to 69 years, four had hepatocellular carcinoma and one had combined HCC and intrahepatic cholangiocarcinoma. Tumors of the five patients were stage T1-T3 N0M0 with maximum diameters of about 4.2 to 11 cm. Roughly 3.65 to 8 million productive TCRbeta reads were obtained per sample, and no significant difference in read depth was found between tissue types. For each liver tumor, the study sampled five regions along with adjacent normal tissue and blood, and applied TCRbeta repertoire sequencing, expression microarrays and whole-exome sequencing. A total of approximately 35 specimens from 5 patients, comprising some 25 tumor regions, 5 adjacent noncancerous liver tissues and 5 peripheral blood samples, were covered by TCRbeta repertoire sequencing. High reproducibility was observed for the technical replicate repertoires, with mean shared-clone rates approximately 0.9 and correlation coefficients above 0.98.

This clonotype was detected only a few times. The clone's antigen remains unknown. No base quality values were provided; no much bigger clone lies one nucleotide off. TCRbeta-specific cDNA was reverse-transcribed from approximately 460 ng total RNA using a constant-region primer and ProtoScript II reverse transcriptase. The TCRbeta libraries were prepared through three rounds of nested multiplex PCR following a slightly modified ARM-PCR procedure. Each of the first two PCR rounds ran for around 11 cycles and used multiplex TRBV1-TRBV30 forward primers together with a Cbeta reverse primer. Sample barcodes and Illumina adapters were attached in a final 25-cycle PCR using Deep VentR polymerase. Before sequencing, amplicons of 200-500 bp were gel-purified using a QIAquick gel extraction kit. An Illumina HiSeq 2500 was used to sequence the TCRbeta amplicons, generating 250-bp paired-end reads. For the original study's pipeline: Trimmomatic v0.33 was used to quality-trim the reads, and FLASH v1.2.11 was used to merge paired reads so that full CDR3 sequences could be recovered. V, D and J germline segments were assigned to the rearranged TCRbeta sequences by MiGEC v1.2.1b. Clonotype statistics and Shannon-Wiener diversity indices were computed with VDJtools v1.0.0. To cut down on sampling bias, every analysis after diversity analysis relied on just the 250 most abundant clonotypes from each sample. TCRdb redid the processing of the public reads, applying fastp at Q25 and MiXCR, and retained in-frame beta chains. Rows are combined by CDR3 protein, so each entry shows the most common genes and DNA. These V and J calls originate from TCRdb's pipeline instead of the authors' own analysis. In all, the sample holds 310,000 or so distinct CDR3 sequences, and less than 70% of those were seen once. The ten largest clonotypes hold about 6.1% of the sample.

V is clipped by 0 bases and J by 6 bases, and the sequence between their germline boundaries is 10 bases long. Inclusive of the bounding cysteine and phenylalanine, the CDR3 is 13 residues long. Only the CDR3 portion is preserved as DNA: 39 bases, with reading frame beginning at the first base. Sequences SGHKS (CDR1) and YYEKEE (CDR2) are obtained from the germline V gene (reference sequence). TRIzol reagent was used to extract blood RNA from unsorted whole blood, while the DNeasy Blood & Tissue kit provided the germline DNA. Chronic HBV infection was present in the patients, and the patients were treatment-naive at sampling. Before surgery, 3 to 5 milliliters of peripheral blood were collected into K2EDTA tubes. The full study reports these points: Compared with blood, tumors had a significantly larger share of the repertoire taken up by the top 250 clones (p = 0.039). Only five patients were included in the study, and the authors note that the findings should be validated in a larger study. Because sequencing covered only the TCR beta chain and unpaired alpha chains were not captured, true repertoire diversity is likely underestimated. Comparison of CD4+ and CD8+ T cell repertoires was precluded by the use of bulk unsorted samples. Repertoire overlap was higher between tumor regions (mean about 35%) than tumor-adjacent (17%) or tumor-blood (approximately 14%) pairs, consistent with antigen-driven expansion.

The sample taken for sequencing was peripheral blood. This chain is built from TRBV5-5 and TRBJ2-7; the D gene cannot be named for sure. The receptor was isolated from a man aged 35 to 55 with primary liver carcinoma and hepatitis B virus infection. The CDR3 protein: CASSLDLNSEQYF. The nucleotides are TGTGCCAGCAGCTTGGACCTGAACAGCGAGCAGTACTTC.